This T cell receptor (beta chain) was captured by sequencing in a study of T cells in Graves' hyperthyroidism and ophthalmopathy. As for the study in general: Once the initial diagnosis was made, peripheral blood was obtained before any treatment.

Using RNA transcripts as the source, TCR beta CDR3 regions were amplified. The TCR CDR3 was amplified in a first-round RT-PCR using the HTBI primer set. TCRdb recomputed calls from the multiplex PCR reads with MiXCR, one row per CDR3 protein. The repertoire has about 560,000 distinct CDR3 sequences, approximately 16% of them found once; the top ten carry 15% to 20%. Lactation, pregnancy, other autoimmune disease or uncontrolled infection led to exclusion of patients. Sequencing was done on a sample of blood. The origin of this receptor is a woman under 30 with Graves' hyperthyroidism.

CDR3 sequence reads: CASSIVTSGDTEAFF. CDR3 nucleotides: TGTGCCAGTAGTATAGTCACTTCGGGGGACACTGAAGCTTTCTTT. The V gene is TRBV19, the J gene TRBJ1-1; a possible D gene is TRBD1 (5 bases). CDR1 and CDR2 from the germline V gene are LNHDA and SQIVND (reference sequence). V was clipped by 1 base and J by 3 bases, with 12 bases between them. The CDR3 totals 15 residues.